This TCR beta chain was found in a study of OX40 agonist ivuxolimab in advanced cancers. Study-level background: Treatment of patients was with ivuxolimab, an agonistic anti-OX40 (CD134) antibody. Three patients showed partial responses: one hepatocellular carcinoma and two cutaneous melanoma cases.

The germline V gene has CDR1 SGHRS and CDR2 YFSETQ. The CDR3 is made up of 15 amino acids. The ends were cut back, 0 bases at V and 6 bases at J, with 15 bases in the middle. Study-wide results and limits: Among the lowest peripheral clonal expansion occurred in 0.1-3.0 mg/kg partial responders.

The repertoire was sequenced with immunoSEQ multiplex PCR; TCRdb's copy has only in-frame clones and lacks some. The data hold 70,000 to 85,000 clones, with nearly 95% observed a single time. On this clone itself: Its antigen is unidentified.

The material sequenced was CD4+ or CD8+ T cells sorted from blood, taken in a trial of the OX40 agonist ivuxolimab. This receptor was obtained from an adult with an advanced solid tumor such as melanoma, head and neck, liver or kidney cancer. The chain uses TRBV5-1 and TRBJ1-2; possibly TRBD1 for D (6 bases). The CDR3 DNA reads as TGCGCCAGCAGCTTGGCAGGGGTCCCCAGTAATGGCTACACCTTC. The encoded protein is CASSLAGVPSNGYTF. Full variable domain (remainder filled in from reference TRBV5-1 and TRBJ1-2): KAGVTQTPRYLIKTRGQQVTLSCSPISGHRSVSWYQQTPGQGLQFLFEYFSETQRNKGNFPGRFSGRQFSNSRSEMNVSTLELGDSALYLCASSLAGVPSNGYTFGSGTRLTVV.